This T cell receptor (beta chain) was sequenced in a study of blood T cell repertoires in COVID-19. As for the study in general: The United States, Italy and Spain provided the acute and convalescent COVID-19 samples. T cells, B-cell-depleted T cells, or PBMCs supplied cDNA or gDNA.

Under the authors' procedure: Counts of nucleated cells, estimated from reference gene primer amplification, were obtained. Method: immunoSEQ multiplex PCR; TCRdb's copy keeps in-frame clones and lacks some. V, J and clone size reflect that table, while D and trimming were determined from the DNA. The repertoire consists of some 100,000 clones, with approximately 90% occurring once and the leading ten covering approximately 19%. The V gene end was trimmed by 7 bases and the J gene end by 8 bases; junction bases not matched to a gene: 10. Germline V CDR1 and CDR2: MDHEN, SYDVKM. CDR3 length equals 14 residues.

The chain joins TRBV28 to TRBJ1-2; 10 bases fit TRBD1. The origin of this receptor is a human donor with acute or convalescent COVID-19. The donor label of this sample is uncertain. The sequenced material came from peripheral blood. The CDR3, as DNA: TGTGCCAGCATCACCGGGACAGGGGTCTTCGGCTACACCTTC. It encodes CASITGTGVFGYTF.